These 8 T cell receptor beta chains came from one sample sequenced in a study of Ad26.COV2.S vaccination and SARS-CoV-2 variants. As to treatment: some 19 received Ad26.COV2.S at low or high dose, single or two shots; a few received placebo; per-sample allocation not given. Collection of samples fell on day 63 after the first vaccine or placebo injection. Sequencing used immunoSEQ multiplex PCR; TCRdb keeps in-frame clones, though not all of them. The sample lists fewer than 600,000 clones, 80% to 90% seen once, with over 1.5% in the top ten. Sequenced material: peripheral blood, taken in a trial of Ad26.COV2.S vaccine versus placebo. The receptors were gathered from a person aged 18-65 years who received the Ad26.COV2.S COVID-19 vaccine or a placebo.

This chain links TRBV10-2 with TRBJ2-1; D possibly matches TRBD1 or TRBD2 (5 bases each). The germline gives CDR1 WSHSY, CDR2 SAAADI. The V gene lost 2 bases and the J gene lost 10 bases, with 15 bases spanning the gap. The CDR3 covers 14 residues. The CDR3 loop is CASSEGTSYGEQFF. The DNA of the CDR3 is TGCGCCAGCAGTGAGGGGACCTCTTACGGAGAGCAGTTCTTC.

The chain employs TRBV6-5 and TRBJ2-1; D remains ambiguous. This CDR3 contains 13 residues. Trimming cost V 5 bases and J 5 bases, with 10 bases left between them. CDR1 MNHEY and CDR2 SVGAGI come from the germline V gene. This CDR3 is CASSHNGDNEQFF. The CDR3 DNA is TGTGCCAGCAGTCATAATGGCGACAATGAGCAGTTCTTC.

The CDR3 coding sequence is TGTGCCAGCAGCCGGAGGGACAGGGGGCTCTACGAGCAGTACTTC. This codes for CASSRRDRGLYEQYF. The chain links TRBV5-4 to TRBJ2-7; 12 bases align to TRBD1. This CDR3 spans 15 amino acids. Germline values: CDR1 SGHNT, CDR2 YYREEE (reference sequence). V shed 4 bases, J shed 3 bases, and the junction held 5 bases outside the gene matches. The variable domain in full, completed from reference TRBV5-4 and TRBJ2-7, reads ETGVTQSPTHLIKTRGQQVTLRCSSQSGHNTVSWYQQALGQGPQFIFQYYREEENGRGNFPPRFSGLQFPNYSSELNVNALELDDSALYLCASSRRDRGLYEQYFGPGTRLTVT.

The rearrangement joins TRBV28 to TRBJ2-2; D unclear. Trimming left V 7 bases short and J 0 bases short, with 9 bases between. CDR3 length equals 14 residues. Germline assignment: CDR1 MDHEN and CDR2 SYDVKM. The CDR3 DNA sequence: TGTGCCAGCAACCCAGAACCGAACACCGGGGAGCTGTTTTTT. Translation: CASNPEPNTGELFF.

This chain links TRBV6-5 with TRBJ2-5, with 7 bases matching TRBD1. CDR3 size: 13 residues. With 5 bases clipped from V and 5 bases from J, the junction kept 5 bases outside the gene matches. Germline-derived CDR1 and CDR2 are MNHEY and SVGAGI. The CDR3 DNA is TGTGCCAGCAGTCAGGGGGTCCGGGAGACCCAGTACTTC. Translating it yields CASSQGVRETQYF.

The chain links TRBV6-2 or TRBV6-3 to TRBJ1-2; D remains unclear. Germline V lookup: CDR1 MNHEY, CDR2 SVGEGT. Trimming pared 0 bases from V and 6 bases from J, leaving 14 bases between. CDR3 size: 15 residues. The CDR3 here is CASSYSSGFAHGYTF. Written as DNA, the CDR3 is TGTGCCAGCAGTTACTCCTCCGGCTTCGCCCATGGCTACACCTTC.

This chain uses TRBV4-3 with TRBJ1-6, with D tentatively TRBD1 (5 bases). Per the germline V gene, CDR1 is LGHNA and CDR2 is YSLEER. The CDR3 runs 15 residues. Deletions cut 1 base from V and 9 bases from J, with 13 bases between. The chain's CDR3 is CASSQGGVGLSPLHF. CDR3 DNA sequence: TGCGCCAGCAGCCAAGGGGGGGTAGGACTTTCACCCCTCCACTTT.

The chain joins TRBV3-1 (or the pseudogene TRBV3-2) to TRBJ1-4; D unresolved. CDR1 is LGHDT, CDR2 YNNKEL, per germline (reference sequence). The CDR3 sequence is 15 residues long. Trimming shortened V by 3 bases and J by 0 bases, and 8 bases separated the two germline ends. CDR3 protein: CASSHFGATNEKLFF. CDR3 DNA sequence: TGTGCCAGCAGCCACTTCGGGGCAACTAATGAAAAACTGTTTTTT.